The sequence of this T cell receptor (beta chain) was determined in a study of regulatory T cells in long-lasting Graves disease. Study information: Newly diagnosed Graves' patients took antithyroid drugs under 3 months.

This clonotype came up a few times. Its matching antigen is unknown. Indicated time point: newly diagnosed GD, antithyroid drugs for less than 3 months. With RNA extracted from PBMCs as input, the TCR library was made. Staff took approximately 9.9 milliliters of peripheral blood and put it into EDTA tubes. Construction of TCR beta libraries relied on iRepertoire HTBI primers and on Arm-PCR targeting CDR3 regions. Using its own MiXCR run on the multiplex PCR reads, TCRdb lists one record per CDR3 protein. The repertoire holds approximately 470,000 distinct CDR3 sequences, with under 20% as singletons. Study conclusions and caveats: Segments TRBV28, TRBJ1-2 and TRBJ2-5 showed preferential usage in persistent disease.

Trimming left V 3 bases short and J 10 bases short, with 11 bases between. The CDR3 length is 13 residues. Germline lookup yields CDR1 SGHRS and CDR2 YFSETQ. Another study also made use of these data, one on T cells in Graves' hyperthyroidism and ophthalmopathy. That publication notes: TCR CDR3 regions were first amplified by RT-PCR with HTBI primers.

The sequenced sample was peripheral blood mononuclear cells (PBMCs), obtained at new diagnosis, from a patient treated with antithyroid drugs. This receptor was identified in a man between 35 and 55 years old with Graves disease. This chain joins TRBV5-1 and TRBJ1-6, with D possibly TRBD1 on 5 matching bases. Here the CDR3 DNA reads TGCGCCAGCAGCTGGACAAGCCGCTCACCCCTCCACTTT. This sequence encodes CASSWTSRSPLHF.